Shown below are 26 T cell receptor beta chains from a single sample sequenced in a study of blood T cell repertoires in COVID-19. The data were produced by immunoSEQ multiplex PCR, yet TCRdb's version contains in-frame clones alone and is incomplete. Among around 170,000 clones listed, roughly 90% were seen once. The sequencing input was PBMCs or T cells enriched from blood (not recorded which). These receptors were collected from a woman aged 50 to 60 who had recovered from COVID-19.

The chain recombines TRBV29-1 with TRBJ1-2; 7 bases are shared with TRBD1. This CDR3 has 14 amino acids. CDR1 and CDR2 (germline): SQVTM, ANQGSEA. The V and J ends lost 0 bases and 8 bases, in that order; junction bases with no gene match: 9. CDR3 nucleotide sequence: TGCAGCGTTGAAGATTTCTTGACAGGGCGCGGCTACACCTTC. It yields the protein CSVEDFLTGRGYTF.

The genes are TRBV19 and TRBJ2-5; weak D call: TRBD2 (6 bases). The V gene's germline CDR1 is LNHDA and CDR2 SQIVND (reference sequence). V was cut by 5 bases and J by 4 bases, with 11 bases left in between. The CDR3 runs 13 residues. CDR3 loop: CASSPRGLETQYF. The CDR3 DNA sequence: TGTGCCAGTAGTCCACGGGGACTAGAGACCCAGTACTTC.

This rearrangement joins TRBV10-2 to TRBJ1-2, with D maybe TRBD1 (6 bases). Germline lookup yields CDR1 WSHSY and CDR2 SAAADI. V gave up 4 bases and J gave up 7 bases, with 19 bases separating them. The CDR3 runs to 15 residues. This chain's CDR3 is CASSGPTPGASGYTF. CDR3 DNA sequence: TGCGCCAGCAGTGGCCCCACTCCAGGGGCGAGTGGCTACACCTTC.

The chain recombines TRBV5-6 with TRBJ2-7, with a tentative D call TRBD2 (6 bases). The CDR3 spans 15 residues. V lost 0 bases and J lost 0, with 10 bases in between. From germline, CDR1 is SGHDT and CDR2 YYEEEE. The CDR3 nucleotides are TGTGCCAGCAGCTTGGTGGGGGACTCCTCCTACGAGCAGTACTTC. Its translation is CASSLVGDSSYEQYF.

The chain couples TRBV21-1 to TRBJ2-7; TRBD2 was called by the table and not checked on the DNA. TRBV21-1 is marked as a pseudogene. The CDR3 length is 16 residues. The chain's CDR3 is CASSKVVGLASYEQYF. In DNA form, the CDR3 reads TGTGCCAGCAGCAAAGTTGTGGGACTAGCGTCCTACGAGCAGTACTTC.

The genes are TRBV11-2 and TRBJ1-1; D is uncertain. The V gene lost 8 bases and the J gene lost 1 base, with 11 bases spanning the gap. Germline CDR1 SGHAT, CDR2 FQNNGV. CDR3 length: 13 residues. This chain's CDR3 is CASCARQNTEAFF. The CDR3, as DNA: TGTGCCAGCTGCGCCAGGCAGAACACTGAAGCTTTCTTT.

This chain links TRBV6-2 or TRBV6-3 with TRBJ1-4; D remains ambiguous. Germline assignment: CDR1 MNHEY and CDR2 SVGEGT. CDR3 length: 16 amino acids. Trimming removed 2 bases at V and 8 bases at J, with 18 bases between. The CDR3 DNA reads TGTGCCAGCAGTTACCCCTTGAGGGCGGATGGAGAAAAACTGTTTTTT. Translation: CASSYPLRADGEKLFF.

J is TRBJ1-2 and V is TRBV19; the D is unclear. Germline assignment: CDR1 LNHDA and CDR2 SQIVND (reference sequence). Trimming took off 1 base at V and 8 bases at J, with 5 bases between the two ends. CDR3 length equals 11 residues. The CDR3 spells CASSIAGGYTF. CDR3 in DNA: TGTGCCAGTAGTATAGCCGGGGGCTACACCTTC. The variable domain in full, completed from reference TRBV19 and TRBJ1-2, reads DGGITQSPKYLFRKEGQNVTLSCEQNLNHDAMYWYRQDPGQGLRLIYYSQIVNDFQKGDIAEGYSVSREKKESFPLTVTSAQKNPTAFYLCASSIAGGYTFGSGTRLTVV.

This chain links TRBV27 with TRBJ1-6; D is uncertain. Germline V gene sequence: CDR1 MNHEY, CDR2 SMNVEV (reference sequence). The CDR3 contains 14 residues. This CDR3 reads CAPTGNSYNSPLHF. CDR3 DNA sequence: TGTGCTCCTACGGGGAACTCCTATAATTCACCCCTCCACTTT.

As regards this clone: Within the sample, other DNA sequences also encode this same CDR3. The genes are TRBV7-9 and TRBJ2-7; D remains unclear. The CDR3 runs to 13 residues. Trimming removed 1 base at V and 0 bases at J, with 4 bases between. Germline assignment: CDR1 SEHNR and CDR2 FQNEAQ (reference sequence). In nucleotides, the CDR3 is TGTGCCAGCAGCTTAGGAGTCTCCTACGAGCAGTACTTC. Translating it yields CASSLGVSYEQYF.

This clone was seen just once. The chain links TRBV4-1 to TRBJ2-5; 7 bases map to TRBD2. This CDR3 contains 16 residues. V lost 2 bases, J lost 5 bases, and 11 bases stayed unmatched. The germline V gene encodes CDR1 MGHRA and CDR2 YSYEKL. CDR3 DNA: TGCGCCAGCAGCCAAACCGGCAGGGAGGGTTTGGAGACCCAGTACTTC. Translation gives CASSQTGREGLETQYF.

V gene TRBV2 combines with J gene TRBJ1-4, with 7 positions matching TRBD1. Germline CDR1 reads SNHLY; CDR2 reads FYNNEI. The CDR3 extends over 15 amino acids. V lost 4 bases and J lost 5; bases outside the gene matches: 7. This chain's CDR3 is CASSAQGVPNEKLFF. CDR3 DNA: TGTGCCAGCAGTGCCCAGGGGGTCCCGAATGAAAAACTGTTTTTT.

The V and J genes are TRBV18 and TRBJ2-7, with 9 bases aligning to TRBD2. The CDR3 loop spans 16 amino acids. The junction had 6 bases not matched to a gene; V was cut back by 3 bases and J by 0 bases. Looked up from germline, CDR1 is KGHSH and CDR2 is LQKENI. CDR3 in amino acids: CASSPATSGPSYEQYF. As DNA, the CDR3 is TGTGCCAGCTCACCCGCGACTAGCGGCCCCTCCTACGAGCAGTACTTC.

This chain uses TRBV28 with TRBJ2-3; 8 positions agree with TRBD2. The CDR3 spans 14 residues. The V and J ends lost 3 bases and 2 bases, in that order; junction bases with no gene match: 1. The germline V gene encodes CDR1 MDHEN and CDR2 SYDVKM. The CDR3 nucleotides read TGTGCCAGCAGTTTTAGCGGGGACACAGATACGCAGTATTTT. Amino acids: CASSFSGDTDTQYF.

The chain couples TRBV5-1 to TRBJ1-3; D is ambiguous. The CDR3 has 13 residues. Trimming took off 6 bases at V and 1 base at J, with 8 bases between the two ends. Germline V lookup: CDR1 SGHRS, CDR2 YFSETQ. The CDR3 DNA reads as TGCGCCAGCAAACGGGATTCTGGAAACACCATATATTTT. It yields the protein CASKRDSGNTIYF.

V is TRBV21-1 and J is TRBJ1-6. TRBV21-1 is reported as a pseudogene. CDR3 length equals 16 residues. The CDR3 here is CASSKPGGRGNSPLHF. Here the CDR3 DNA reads TGTGCCAGCAGCAAACCCGGAGGGAGAGGAAATTCACCCCTCCACTTT.

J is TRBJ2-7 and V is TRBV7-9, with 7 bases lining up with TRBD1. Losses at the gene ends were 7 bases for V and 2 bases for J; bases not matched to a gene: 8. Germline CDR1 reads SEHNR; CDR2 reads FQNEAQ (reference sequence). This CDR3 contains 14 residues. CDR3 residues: CASTWTGAPYEQYF. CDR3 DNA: TGTGCCAGCACCTGGACAGGCGCACCCTACGAGCAGTACTTC.

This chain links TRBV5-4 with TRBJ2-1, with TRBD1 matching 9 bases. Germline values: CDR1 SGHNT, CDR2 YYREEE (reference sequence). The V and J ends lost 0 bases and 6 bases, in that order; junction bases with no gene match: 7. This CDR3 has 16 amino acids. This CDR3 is CASSLGGTGLVNEQFF. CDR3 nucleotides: TGTGCCAGCAGCTTGGGGGGGACAGGGTTGGTCAATGAGCAGTTCTTC.

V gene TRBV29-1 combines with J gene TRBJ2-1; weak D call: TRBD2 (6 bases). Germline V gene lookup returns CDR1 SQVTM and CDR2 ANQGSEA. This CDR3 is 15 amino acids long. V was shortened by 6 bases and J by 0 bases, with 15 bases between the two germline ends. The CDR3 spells CSVEGRLSSYNEQFF. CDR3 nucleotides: TGCAGCGTGGAGGGACGGCTGAGCTCCTACAATGAGCAGTTCTTC.

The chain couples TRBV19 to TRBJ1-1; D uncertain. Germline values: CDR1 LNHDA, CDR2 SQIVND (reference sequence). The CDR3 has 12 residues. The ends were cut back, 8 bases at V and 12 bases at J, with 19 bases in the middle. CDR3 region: CASCPSDNSPFF. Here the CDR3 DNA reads TGTGCCAGTTGCCCATCAGACAATTCCCCTTTCTTT.

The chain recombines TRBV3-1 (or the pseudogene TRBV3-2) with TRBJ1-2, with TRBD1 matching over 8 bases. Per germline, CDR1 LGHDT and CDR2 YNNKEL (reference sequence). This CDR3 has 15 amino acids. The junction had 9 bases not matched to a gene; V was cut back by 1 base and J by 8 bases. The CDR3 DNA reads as TGTGCCAGCAGCCAAGGTCCCGACAGGGGTGAAGGCTACACCTTC. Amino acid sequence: CASSQGPDRGEGYTF.

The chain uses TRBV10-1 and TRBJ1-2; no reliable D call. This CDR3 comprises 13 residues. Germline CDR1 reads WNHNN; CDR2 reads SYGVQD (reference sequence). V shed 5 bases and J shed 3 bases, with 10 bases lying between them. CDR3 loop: CASSNEQDYGYTF. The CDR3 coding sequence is TGCGCCAGCAGTAACGAACAAGACTATGGCTACACCTTC.

The CDR3 nucleotides are TGTGCCAGCAGCTTAGGGGGGGGGTCTGGAAACACCATATATTTT. Protein sequence: CASSLGGGSGNTIYF. The V gene is TRBV7-8, the J gene TRBJ1-3, with D possibly TRBD1 on 5 matching bases. Germline CDR1 and CDR2: SGHVS and FQNEAQ. The CDR3 is made up of 15 amino acids. Trimming took off 1 base at V and 1 base at J, with 8 bases between the two ends.

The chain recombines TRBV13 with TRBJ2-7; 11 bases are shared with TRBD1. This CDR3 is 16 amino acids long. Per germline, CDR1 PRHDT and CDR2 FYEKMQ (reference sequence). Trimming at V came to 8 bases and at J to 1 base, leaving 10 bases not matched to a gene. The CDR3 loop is CASRALGTGGSYEQYF. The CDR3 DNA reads TGTGCCAGCCGAGCCCTCGGGACAGGGGGATCCTACGAGCAGTACTTC.

The CDR3 spells CASSRQGQRAGKLFF. As DNA, the CDR3 is TGTGCCAGCAGTCGACAGGGACAGCGGGCCGGAAAACTGTTTTTT. The genes are TRBV6-6 and TRBJ1-4; TRBD1 aligns across 7 bases. V was pared by 5 bases and J by 10 bases, with 13 bases of the junction left unmatched. The CDR3 sequence is 15 residues long. CDR1 is MNHNY, CDR2 SVGAGI, per germline (reference sequence).

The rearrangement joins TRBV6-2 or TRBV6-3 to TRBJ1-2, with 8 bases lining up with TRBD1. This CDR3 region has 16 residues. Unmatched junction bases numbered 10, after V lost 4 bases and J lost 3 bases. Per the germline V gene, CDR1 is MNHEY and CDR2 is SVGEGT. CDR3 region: CASSSSVGQGYYGYTF. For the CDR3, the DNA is TGTGCCAGCAGTTCCTCCGTCGGACAGGGCTACTATGGCTACACCTTC.